The clone carrying this TCR beta chain was seen a handful of times. What it binds is not known. This record belongs to a study of cytomegalovirus exposure and HLA in healthy donors. Overall study: An earlier analysis identified 95 million to 120 million unique TCR beta sequences in some 180 million T cells. Findings of the study overall: In a later analysis, HLA-associated beta chains showed higher expansion and lower generation probabilities than comparable chains. Previously analyzed data showed that most TCR beta V segments were productive at a frequency of about 90% or about 30%. In a later analysis, at a false discovery rate of 0.05, fewer than 20,000 TCR beta sequences were associated with HLA alleles.

Primers for the PCR totalled 60 Vbeta and 13 Jbeta. Libraries were prepared by immunoSEQ multiplex PCR; TCRdb keeps only in-frame clonotypes and omits some of them. This table has 150,000 to 200,000 clones, 75% to 80% appearing once. CDR3 length: 14 residues. V shed 5 bases, J shed 5 bases, and the junction held 6 bases outside the gene matches. Germline V gene sequence: CDR1 MNHNY, CDR2 SVGAGI (reference sequence). This chain links TRBV6-6 with TRBJ1-1; TRBD1 matches at 9 bases. This sequence originates from a man aged 50-60 years in good health and CMV-seropositive. Sequencing used PBMCs. Here the CDR3 reads CASSQQGADTEAFF. The CDR3 region has the DNA TGTGCCAGCAGTCAACAGGGGGCTGATACTGAAGCTTTCTTT.